Below, one T cell receptor beta chain is given with its context. These data are taken from a study of blood T cell repertoires in COVID-19. The wider study: Samples taken during acute and convalescent COVID-19 were collected in the United States, Italy and Spain. The analysed material was cDNA or gDNA that came from T cells, B-cell-depleted T cells, or PBMCs.

As processed by the authors: Scientists estimated how many nucleated cells there were by amplifying reference gene primers. The repertoire was sequenced with immunoSEQ multiplex PCR; TCRdb's copy has only in-frame clones and lacks some. The V and J calls and the clone size are those of that table, but D and trimming were determined from the DNA. This repertoire shows tens of thousands of clones, around 87% found once; its top ten account for approximately 15%. The V gene's germline CDR1 is MNHNS and CDR2 SASEGT. Trimming shortened V by 1 base and J by 10 bases, and 8 bases separated the two germline ends. This CDR3 contains 12 residues.

The chain joins TRBV6-1 to TRBJ2-4; weak D call: TRBD2 (6 bases). This receptor was obtained from a male donor with acute or convalescent COVID-19. Specimen: peripheral blood. CDR3 loop: CASSEEAGIQYF. DNA for the CDR3: TGTGCCAGCAGTGAAGAGGCGGGAATTCAGTACTTC.